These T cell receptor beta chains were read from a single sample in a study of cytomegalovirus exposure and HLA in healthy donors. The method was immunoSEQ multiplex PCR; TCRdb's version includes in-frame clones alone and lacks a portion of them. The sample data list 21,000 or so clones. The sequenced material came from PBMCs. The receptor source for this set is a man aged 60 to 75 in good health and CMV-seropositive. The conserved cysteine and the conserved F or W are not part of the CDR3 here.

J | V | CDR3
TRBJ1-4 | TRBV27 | ASSGGTGYLGKLF
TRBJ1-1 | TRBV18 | ASSQGAGTEAF
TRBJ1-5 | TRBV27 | ASSLFGERNQPQH
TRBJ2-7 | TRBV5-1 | ASSLVSGSYEQY
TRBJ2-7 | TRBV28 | ASSLEDSSYEQY
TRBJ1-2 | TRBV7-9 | ASSENEVYGYT
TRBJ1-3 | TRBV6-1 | ASSEDRYYSGNTIY
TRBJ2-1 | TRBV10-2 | ASSGIVFEQF
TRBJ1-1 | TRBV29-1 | SVWTASDGTEAF
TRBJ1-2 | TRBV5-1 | ASSWTGGDYGYT
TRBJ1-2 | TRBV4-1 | ASSQRFGTGTSYGYT
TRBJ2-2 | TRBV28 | ASSFANTGELF
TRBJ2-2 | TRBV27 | ASSFYTNTGELF
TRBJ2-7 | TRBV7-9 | ASSLVQLSEQY
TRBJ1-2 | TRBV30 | AWTMTGGAT
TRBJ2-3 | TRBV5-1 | ASSLALAGADTQY
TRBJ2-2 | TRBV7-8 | ASNPRETNTGELF
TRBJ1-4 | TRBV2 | ASSATGVNEKLF
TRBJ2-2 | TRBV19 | ASSIGLGGRGTGELF
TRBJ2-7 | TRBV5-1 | ASSLRLAGGDEQY
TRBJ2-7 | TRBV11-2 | ASSLPGGTYEQY
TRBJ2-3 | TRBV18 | ASSPGRGSDTQY
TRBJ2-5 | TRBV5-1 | ASSLRLEETQY
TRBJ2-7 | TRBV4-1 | ASSPWGLPSYEQY
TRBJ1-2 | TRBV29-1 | SVVFGGQYQIANYGYT
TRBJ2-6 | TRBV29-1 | SVEQQNSGANVLT
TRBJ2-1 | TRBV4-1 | ASSQNSGSLMEQF
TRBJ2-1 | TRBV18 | ASSASGTSGRGHNEQF
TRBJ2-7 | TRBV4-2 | ASSQVVGASAYEQY
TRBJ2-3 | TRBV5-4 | ASSLGLAGGVDTQY
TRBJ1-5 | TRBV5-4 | ASSPERSEPQH
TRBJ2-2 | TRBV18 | ASSARQGSTGELF
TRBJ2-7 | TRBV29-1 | SVDLTGNESEQY
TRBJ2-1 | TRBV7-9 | ASSPLGEGYNEQF
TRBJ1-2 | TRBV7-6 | ASSLSPQGARGYT
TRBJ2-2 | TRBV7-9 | ASQGYTGELF
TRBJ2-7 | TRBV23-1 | ASSQWTLYEQY
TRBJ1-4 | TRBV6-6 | ASSYWSGVGNEKLF
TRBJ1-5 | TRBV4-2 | ASSQVDVRGQPQH
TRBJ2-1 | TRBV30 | AWRLAGRDNEQF
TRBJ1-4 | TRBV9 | ASSEGTGDEKLF
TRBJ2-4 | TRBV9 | ASSLRTGGQNIQY
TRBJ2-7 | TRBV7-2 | ASSPRRNPYEQY
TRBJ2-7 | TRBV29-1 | SVKGGREADEQY
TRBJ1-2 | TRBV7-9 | ASSPGRDRVHYGYT
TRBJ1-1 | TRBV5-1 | ASSLDPSGGAF
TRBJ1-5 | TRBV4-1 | ASSQGMGSKGVQPQH
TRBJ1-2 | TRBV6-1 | ASSQTVKQVYT
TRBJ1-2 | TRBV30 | AWSVQGGDYGYT
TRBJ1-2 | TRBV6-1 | ASSEGGATPYGYT
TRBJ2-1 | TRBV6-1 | ASSVTSGGIHEQF
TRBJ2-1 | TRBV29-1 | SVSIIPSGYYNEQF
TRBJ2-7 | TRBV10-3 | AISVGETKY
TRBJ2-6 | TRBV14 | ASSRGGGQGPGGANVLT
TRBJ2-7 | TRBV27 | ASSSLARYEQY